This T cell receptor beta chain was captured by sequencing in a study of cytomegalovirus exposure and HLA in healthy donors. Whole-study results and caveats: A few chains linked to CMV were shown in vitro to be specific for CMV antigens.

PCR was performed using 60 Vbeta and 13 Jbeta primers. The table came from immunoSEQ multiplex PCR; TCRdb's copy has only in-frame clones and leaves some out. In the table there are about 120,000 clones, 81% of which are singletons. The donors (healthy individuals) were bone marrow donors. After removal of 0 bases from V and 1 base from J, the junction contained 2 bases not matched to a gene. In germline, CDR1 is SGHRS, CDR2 YFSETQ. The CDR3 length is 15 residues. As for this clone: Antigen unknown.

The chain uses TRBV5-1 and TRBJ2-5; 8 positions match TRBD1. This sequence originates from a man aged 18 to 29 in good health and CMV-seropositive. Sequencing input: PBMCs. The CDR3 DNA sequence: TGCGCCAGCAGCTTGGTAACAGGGGGCCAAGAGACCCAGTACTTC. It yields the protein CASSLVTGGQETQYF.